These 30 T cell receptor beta chains share one sample of origin, sequenced in a study of blood T cells in healthy people across ages. Primers used in a second PCR of about 7 to 12 cycles were a sample-barcoded 5' primer and a J-beta primer mix. TCRdb fed the 5' RACE reads into MiXCR, producing one record per CDR3 protein. Found here are 800,000 to 950,000 distinct CDR3 sequences, roughly 29% of them singletons; the top ten hold 10%. This sample also appeared in a second study, on T cells of mothers and their children.

Sequencing input: blood. These receptors were taken from a woman in her forties in good health.

This chain links TRBV5-5 with TRBJ1-4, with a tentative D call TRBD1 (6 bases). The CDR3 has 15 residues. Trimming removed 4 bases at V and 5 bases at J, with 15 bases between. Per the germline V gene, CDR1 is SGHKS and CDR2 is YYEKEE (reference sequence). CDR3 loop: CASSGAGTPNEKLFF. The CDR3 nucleotides read TGTGCCAGCAGCGGGGCCGGGACACCGAATGAAAAACTGTTTTTT.

This clonotype turned up a few times. The V and J genes are TRBV7-8 and TRBJ2-7; D is ambiguous. Trimming shortened V by 0 bases and J by 3 bases, and 6 bases separated the two germline ends. Germline V gives CDR1 SGHVS, CDR2 FQNEAQ. The CDR3 is made up of 13 amino acids. CDR3 DNA: TGTGCCAGCAGCTTAGCGAGGAACTACGAGCAGTACTTC. Translation gives CASSLARNYEQYF.

The rearrangement joins TRBV28 to TRBJ2-1; the D gene is possibly TRBD2 (5 bases). With the DNA end fitting TRBJ2-7 better, the J assignment may be wrong. The CDR3 extends over 16 amino acids. Germline CDR1 reads MDHEN; CDR2 reads SYDVKM. DNA of the CDR3: TGTGCCAGCAGTTCCCCCGGAGGAGGTTCGACCTACGAGCAGTACTTC. It translates to CASSSPGGGSTYEQYF.

V usage is TRBV30 and J usage is TRBJ1-1; D uncertain. Germline assignment: CDR1 GTSNPN and CDR2 SVGIG (reference sequence). Deletions cut 8 bases from V and 0 bases from J, with 13 bases between. The CDR3 contains 13 residues. This CDR3 is CALHRPMNTEAFF. The CDR3 coding sequence is TGTGCCCTACATCGACCGATGAACACTGAAGCTTTCTTT.

This rearrangement joins TRBV6-5 to TRBJ2-5; a weak D match, TRBD2 (5 bases). The length of the CDR3 is 15 residues. The V gene's germline CDR1 is MNHEY and CDR2 SVGAGI. Deletions cut 6 bases from V and 11 bases from J, with 25 bases between. In nucleotides, the CDR3 is TGTGCCAGCAGCTACCCGGGAATGAACGGCAATGAGCAGTACTTC. Translated: CASSYPGMNGNEQYF.

Concerning this clonotype itself: Just one base apart from a much larger clone, this may be a read error. In DNA, the CDR3 is TGTACCACCAGCCCAGGAGGACAGGGGACTTACGAGCAGTACTTC. Translation gives CTTSPGGQGTYEQYF. This chain joins TRBV15 and TRBJ2-4; 9 bases match TRBD1. The end of the DNA aligns better with TRBJ2-7, so the J call may be wrong. There are 15 residues in the CDR3. Germline CDR1 is LNHNV and CDR2 is YYDKDF (reference sequence).

This clonotype was detected only a few times. At one boundary the junction diverges from the germline segment, which might be a read error. The chain combines TRBV7-7 with TRBJ2-3, with D possibly being TRBD2 (5 bases). The CDR3 length is 17 residues. CDR1 and CDR2 (germline): SSHAT, FNYEAQ (reference sequence). The CDR3 loop is CASTKSPGKSSTDTQYF. CDR3 nucleotides: TGTGCTAGCACCAAGTCCCCGGGGAAATCTAGCACAGATACGCAGTATTTT.

In this sample, this clonotype turned up many times. This sequence joins TRBV7-6 and TRBJ2-7, with a possible D match to TRBD2 (5 bases). CDR1 is SGHVS and CDR2 is FNYEAQ in the germline V gene. The length of the CDR3 is 13 residues. The V end was cut by 0 bases, the J end by 3 bases, with 6 bases between. The CDR3 DNA reads as TGTGCCAGCAGCTTAGCACTAGACTACGAGCAGTACTTC. Its protein product is CASSLALDYEQYF.

On this clonotype: A read error may produce the germline difference seen at one junction end. The V gene is TRBV2, the J gene TRBJ2-3; 9 nucleotides line up with TRBD2. The CDR3 runs to 15 residues. CDR1 and CDR2 from the germline V gene are SNHLY and FYNNEI. The DNA for the CDR3 is TGTGCCAGCAGCGAAGAGGGCGGGGGGGCGGCGACGCAGTATTTT. Amino acid sequence: CASSEEGGGAATQYF.

CDR3 amino acids: CASSLVDPGRETQYF. In DNA form, the CDR3 reads TGTGCCAGCAGCTTGGTGGACCCGGGGCGGGAGACCCAGTACTTC. The chain combines TRBV5-5 with TRBJ2-5, with D perhaps being TRBD1 or TRBD2 (5 bases each). With 0 bases removed from V and 5 bases from J, the gap between germline ends came to 14 bases. The CDR3 consists of 15 residues. Germline lookup yields CDR1 SGHKS and CDR2 YYEKEE (reference sequence).

The chain has TRBV3-1 and TRBJ2-1, with TRBD1 matching over 8 bases. The CDR3 covers 14 residues. The junction had 2 bases not matched to a gene; V was cut back by 1 base and J by 6 bases. CDR1 and CDR2 from the germline V gene are LGHDT and YNNKEL (reference sequence). CDR3 loop: CASSQATGGNEQFF. The CDR3 DNA follows: TGTGCCAGCAGCCAAGCTACAGGGGGCAATGAGCAGTTCTTC.

This clonotype showed up just once. The gene calls are TRBV14 and TRBJ2-5, with D hard to call. The CDR3 sequence is 12 residues long. Trimming removed 2 bases from V and 11 bases from J, with 12 bases in between. The germline V gene has CDR1 SGHDN and CDR2 FVKESK. The CDR3 reads CASSQLPDEQYF. The CDR3 nucleotides are TGTGCCAGCAGCCAATTGCCGGATGAGCAGTACTTC.

Comments on this clonotype: A much larger clone is a single base away; this may be a read error. The rearrangement uses TRBV7-9 and TRBJ2-1, with D perhaps TRBD1 (8 bases). Trimming removed 2 bases at V and 5 bases at J, with 22 bases between. This CDR3 is built from 18 residues. Germline V gene lookup returns CDR1 SEHNR and CDR2 FQNEAQ (reference sequence). CDR3 sequence reads: CASSLTSKRDRINNEQFF. CDR3 bases: TGTGCCAGCAGCTTAACCTCTAAGCGGGACAGGATAAACAATGAGCAGTTCTTC. Full variable domain (rest looked up from reference TRBV7-9 and TRBJ2-1): DTGVSQNPRHKITKRGQNVTFRCDPISEHNRLYWYRQTLGQGPEFLTYFQNEAQLEKSRLLSDRFSAERPKGSFSTLEIQRTEQGDSAMYLCASSLTSKRDRINNEQFFGPGTRLTVL.

This clonotype was seen at least ten times. In nucleotides, the CDR3 is TGTGCCAGCAGCTTGGGGGACGTGTTTTCTGGGGCCAACGTCCTGACTTTC. Translating it yields CASSLGDVFSGANVLTF. The V and J genes are TRBV11-3 and TRBJ2-6; D could derive from TRBD1 or TRBD2 (5 bases each). V was pared by 3 bases and J by 1 base, with 13 bases between. The length of the CDR3 is 17 residues. Germline loops: CDR1 SGHNT, CDR2 YENEEA.

This clonotype has only a few counts. The CDR3 protein is CASRPQEGGIYEQYF. CDR3 nucleotide sequence: TGCGCCAGCAGACCACAAGAAGGGGGCATTTACGAGCAGTACTTC. The J gene is TRBJ2-7, the V gene TRBV5-1; 7 nucleotides match TRBD1. Germline V CDR1 and CDR2: SGHRS, YFSETQ. Germline trimming cut 5 bases from V and 4 bases from J; bases unmatched to any gene: 12. The CDR3 is made up of 15 amino acids.

This clonotype has only a few counts. J is TRBJ1-2 and V is TRBV5-1; D not resolved. Germline assignment: CDR1 SGHRS and CDR2 YFSETQ. CDR3 length: 14 amino acids. Trimming cost V 4 bases and J 2 bases, with 12 bases left between them. CDR3 in amino acids: CASSRDGENYGYTF. The CDR3 DNA follows: TGCGCCAGCAGCCGGGATGGGGAGAACTATGGCTACACCTTC.

In this sample, this clonotype turned up many times. This chain links TRBV20-1 with TRBJ2-3, with D perhaps TRBD2 (6 bases). Between the trimmed V and J ends, which lost 4 bases and 6 bases, there was a span of 17 bases. This CDR3 has 14 amino acids. Germline CDR1 is DFQATT and CDR2 is SNEGSKA (reference sequence). This CDR3 is CSATVGGALDTQYF. CDR3 nucleotide sequence: TGCAGTGCTACCGTCGGGGGAGCCCTTGATACGCAGTATTTT.

This clonotype was detected only a few times. The genes are TRBV28 and TRBJ2-5, with D tentatively TRBD2 (6 bases). This CDR3 is 15 amino acids long. The V and J ends lost 2 bases and 4 bases respectively, with 14 bases between them. The germline gives CDR1 MDHEN, CDR2 SYDVKM. This CDR3 is CASSLGGSERETQYF. The DNA of the CDR3 is TGTGCCAGCAGTTTAGGGGGGTCGGAGCGAGAGACCCAGTACTTC.

The chain joins TRBV20-1 to TRBJ2-5; TRBD1 or TRBD2 may be the D gene (5 bases each). This CDR3 comprises 15 residues. The germline V gene encodes CDR1 DFQATT and CDR2 SNEGSKA (reference sequence). V gave up 3 bases and J gave up 2 bases, with 16 bases separating them. CDR3 DNA sequence: TGCAGTGCTAGGTCCCGGGACCTCCTTCAAGAGACCCAGTACTTC. Translating gives CSARSRDLLQETQYF.

Remarks on this clonotype: It may be a read error: a sequence one base away is much more abundant. The gene calls are TRBV29-1 and TRBJ2-7, with D uncertain. This CDR3 is 14 amino acids long. The ends were cut back, 4 bases at V and 3 bases at J, with 16 bases in the middle. In germline, CDR1 is SQVTM, CDR2 ANQGSEA. CDR3 region: CSVGSPRAGYEQYV. CDR3 nucleotides: TGCAGCGTTGGGTCACCTAGAGCAGGCTACGAGCAGTACGTC.

Remarks on this clonotype: Germline is not matched at one junction end, which may reflect a read error. This chain uses TRBV5-1 with TRBJ2-3; TRBD1 aligns across 8 bases. The CDR3 covers 15 residues. The germline V gene has CDR1 SGHRS and CDR2 YFSETQ. CDR3 sequence reads: CASSVGQVFTDMQYF. The CDR3 DNA reads TGCGCCAGTAGCGTGGGACAGGTTTTCACAGATATGCAGTATTTT. Based on the CDR3 plus reference TRBV5-1 and TRBJ2-3, the full variable domain is KAGVTQTPRYLIKTRGQQVTLSCSPISGHRSVSWYQQTPGQGLQFLFEYFSETQRNKGNFPGRFSGRQFSNSRSEMNVSTLELGDSALYLCASSVGQVFTDMQYFGPGTRLTVL.

This clonotype was seen ten or more times. V and J are TRBV12-3 or TRBV12-4 and TRBJ2-1, with a weak D call TRBD2 (6 bases). The CDR3 totals 14 residues. The V end lost 1 base, the J end lost 12 bases, and 16 bases lay between the germline ends. The CDR3 DNA follows: TGTGCCAGCAGTTTAGGCGTCGGACCGGAGGGGCAGTTCTTC. It specifies CASSLGVGPEGQFF.

This clonotype was counted many times. The chain combines TRBV7-2 with TRBJ2-7, with D tentatively TRBD2 (6 bases). Trimming cost V 5 bases and J 6 bases, with 14 bases left between them. Germline CDR1 is SGHTA and CDR2 is FQGNSA. This CDR3 spans 13 amino acids. CDR3 sequence reads: CASSRGWGGEQYF. The DNA of the CDR3 is TGTGCCAGCAGCCGAGGGTGGGGAGGCGAGCAGTACTTC.

The CDR3 nucleotides are TGTGCCAGCAGTTCCCAGACGGGCAACTATGGCTACACCTTC. Its translation: CASSSQTGNYGYTF. The chain carries TRBV28 and TRBJ1-2; D not certain. With 4 bases removed from V and 2 bases from J, the gap between germline ends came to 11 bases. Germline V gene sequence: CDR1 MDHEN, CDR2 SYDVKM. The CDR3 loop spans 14 amino acids.

This rearrangement joins TRBV27 to TRBJ2-3; D call uncertain. Germline-derived CDR1 and CDR2 are MNHEY and SMNVEV (reference sequence). CDR3 length: 14 residues. V lost 5 bases and J 4 bases, leaving 13 bases between the germline ends. The CDR3 DNA is TGTGCCAGCAGTATTTATGGCCCCCCAGATACGCAGTATTTT. As protein: CASSIYGPPDTQYF.

Points on this clonotype: The junction shows a germline mismatch at one end, possibly a read error. This chain connects TRBV5-6 to TRBJ2-4, with D perhaps TRBD1 (6 bases). Germline V gene sequence: CDR1 SGHDT, CDR2 YYEEEE. The CDR3 contains 15 residues. CDR3 region: CASSFPGTPKNIQYF. The DNA of the CDR3 is TGCGCCAGCAGCTTCCCAGGGACACCTAAAAACATTCAGTACTTC.

The chain combines TRBV11-1 with TRBJ2-7, with a weak D call TRBD2 (5 bases). CDR3 length: 15 residues. CDR1 is SGHAT and CDR2 is FQDESV in the germline V gene (reference sequence). V was clipped by 3 bases and J by 1 base, with 13 bases between them. The DNA for the CDR3 is TGTGCCAGCAGCTTCGGAGCTAGCCCTTCCTACGAGCAGTACTTC. Its protein product is CASSFGASPSYEQYF.

This clonotype occurred once. This sequence may be a read error, since a much larger clone differs from it by one base. V is TRBV25-1 and J is TRBJ2-5, with TRBD1 matching 12 bases. Germline assignment: CDR1 MGHDK and CDR2 SYGVNS. With 3 bases clipped from V and 11 bases from J, the junction kept 10 bases outside the gene matches. This CDR3 has 15 residues. The DNA of the CDR3 is TGTGCCAGCAGTGAGGCCGGGACAGGGGGCGGCAAGCAGTACTTC. Translation gives CASSEAGTGGGKQYF. Complete variable domain (other parts from reference TRBV25-1 and TRBJ2-5): EADIYQTPRYLVIGTGKKITLECSQTMGHDKMYWYQQDPGMELHLIHYSYGVNSTEKGDLSSESTVSRIRTEHFPLTLESARPSHTSQYLCASSEAGTGGGKQYFGPGTRLLVL.

The V gene is TRBV10-3, the J gene TRBJ1-1; 7 bases map to TRBD1. The CDR3 extends over 15 amino acids. Trimming at V came to 5 bases and at J to 1 base, leaving 7 bases not matched to a gene. Germline V CDR1 and CDR2: ENHRY, SYGVKD. The CDR3 loop is CAISSYEGANTEAFF. The CDR3 coding sequence is TGTGCCATCAGTTCTTACGAGGGGGCGAACACTGAAGCTTTCTTT.

The table lists this clonotype with many counts. V and J are TRBV27 and TRBJ1-1, with D unresolved. The V end lost 3 bases, the J end lost 5 bases, and 7 bases lay between the germline ends. The length of the CDR3 is 12 residues. Per the germline V gene, CDR1 is MNHEY and CDR2 is SMNVEV (reference sequence). The CDR3 DNA sequence: TGTGCCAGCAGTTTCGTTGGGACTGAAGCTTTCTTT. Translating gives CASSFVGTEAFF.